Below are 27 T cell receptor beta chains sequenced from a single sample in a study of OX40 agonist ivuxolimab in advanced cancers. The data were produced by immunoSEQ multiplex PCR, yet TCRdb's version contains in-frame clones alone and is incomplete. The sample includes approximately 66,000 clones, more than 70% of them seen just once. This sample comprised CD4+ or CD8+ T cells sorted from blood, obtained in a trial of the OX40 agonist ivuxolimab. The source of these receptors is an adult with an advanced solid tumor such as melanoma, head and neck, liver or kidney cancer.

The chain recombines TRBV11-3 with TRBJ1-6, with D hard to call. This CDR3 comprises 14 residues. Germline CDR1 SGHNT, CDR2 YENEEA. V was shortened by 1 base and J by 8 bases, with 9 bases between the two germline ends. In DNA form, the CDR3 reads TGTGCCAGCAGCTTAGGGGGTTGCGATTCACCCCTCCACTTT. It codes for CASSLGGCDSPLHF.

This chain joins TRBV18 and TRBJ2-7; D ambiguous. Trimming cost V 6 bases and J 2 bases, with 29 bases left between them. The CDR3 runs to 19 residues. CDR1 and CDR2 from the germline V gene are KGHSH and LQKENI. DNA of the CDR3: TGTGCCAGCTCTTCAAGATTGGGAAGGGCTCGGATACTTACCTACGAGCAGTACTTC. Its protein is CASSSRLGRARILTYEQYF.

The chain couples TRBV9 to TRBJ1-3, with D unclear. The CDR3 totals 15 residues. Germline V gene lookup returns CDR1 SGDLS and CDR2 YYNGEE. Trimming stripped 0 bases from V and 2 bases from J, with 9 bases between. The CDR3 reads CASSVGVEAGNTIYF. CDR3 DNA: TGTGCCAGCAGCGTAGGGGTGGAGGCTGGAAACACCATATATTTT.

The V and J genes are TRBV18 and TRBJ2-1, with unresolved D. This CDR3 spans 15 amino acids. Looked up from germline, CDR1 is KGHSH and CDR2 is LQKENI. V was cut by 1 base and J by 0 bases, with 7 bases left in between. CDR3 DNA sequence: TGTGCCAGCTCACCACTGATAAGCTCCTACAATGAGCAGTTCTTC. It specifies CASSPLISSYNEQFF.

This clone was seen a handful of times. The chain links TRBV19 to TRBJ1-1, with D perhaps TRBD1 (5 bases). Between the trimmed V and J ends, which lost 7 bases and 1 base, there was a span of 13 bases. CDR1 and CDR2 from the germline V gene are LNHDA and SQIVND (reference sequence). There are 14 residues in the CDR3. The DNA of the CDR3 is TGTGCCAGTAATCTCCGGGACGGGAACACTGAAGCTTTCTTT. Amino acid sequence: CASNLRDGNTEAFF.

V usage is TRBV7-9 and J usage is TRBJ2-3; D is possibly TRBD1 or TRBD2 (5 bases each). The germline V gene encodes CDR1 SEHNR and CDR2 FQNEAQ (reference sequence). The CDR3 loop spans 14 amino acids. The V end lost 8 bases, the J end lost 2 bases, and 14 bases lay between the germline ends. The CDR3 sequence is CASARGVDTDTQYF. The CDR3 nucleotides are TGTGCCAGCGCTAGGGGAGTCGACACAGATACGCAGTATTTT.

The chain links TRBV9 to TRBJ1-1; perhaps TRBD1 as D (5 bases). This CDR3 has 15 residues. V lost 0 bases to trimming and J lost 1 base, with 10 bases between them. The germline CDR1 and CDR2 sequences are SGDLS and YYNGEE. The CDR3 protein is CASSVAVTGNTEAFF. The CDR3, as DNA: TGTGCCAGCAGCGTAGCGGTAACAGGGAACACTGAAGCTTTCTTT.

This clone has a single count. The chain has TRBV27 and TRBJ2-1; the match to TRBD2 covers 8 bases. Germline CDR1 MNHEY, CDR2 SMNVEV (reference sequence). The V gene end was trimmed by 7 bases and the J gene end by 6 bases; junction bases not matched to a gene: 11. The CDR3 is made up of 15 amino acids. In nucleotides, the CDR3 is TGTGCCAGCACCTCGGGGACTAGTCCGGTCAATGAGCAGTTCTTC. Encoded protein: CASTSGTSPVNEQFF.

The chain uses TRBV9 and TRBJ1-2; D gene uncertain. In germline, CDR1 is SGDLS, CDR2 YYNGEE. V dropped 0 bases and J dropped 4 bases, with 10 bases sitting between them. This CDR3 comprises 14 residues. CDR3 DNA sequence: TGTGCCAGCAGCGTAGATCCACAGTCCTATGGCTACACCTTC. Its translation: CASSVDPQSYGYTF.

This clone is labeled medium-sized. This chain uses TRBV5-1 with TRBJ1-1; D unclear. Germline V gene lookup returns CDR1 SGHRS and CDR2 YFSETQ. Trimming removed 1 base at V and 2 bases at J, with 6 bases between. The CDR3 loop spans 13 amino acids. In DNA form, the CDR3 reads TGCGCCAGCAGCTTGTACCTTAACACTGAAGCTTTCTTT. Its translation is CASSLYLNTEAFF.

The V gene is TRBV5-5, the J gene TRBJ2-2; 11 bases match TRBD2. The J segment lost 3 bases and the V segment lost 0 bases, leaving 4 bases of the junction unmatched. Germline loops: CDR1 SGHKS, CDR2 YYEKEE (reference sequence). CDR3 length: 17 amino acids. In nucleotides, the CDR3 is TGTGCCAGCAGCTTGGCTAGCGGGGGGTCGTACACCGGGGAGCTGTTTTTT. As protein: CASSLASGGSYTGELFF.

The J gene is TRBJ1-1, the V gene TRBV6-5; D unclear. CDR1 and CDR2 from the germline V gene are MNHEY and SVGAGI. The CDR3 sequence is 13 residues long. V was trimmed by 7 bases and J by 1 base, leaving 10 bases between them. The CDR3 here is CASTIGRNTEAFF. The DNA for the CDR3 is TGTGCCAGCACAATCGGACGGAACACTGAAGCTTTCTTT.

This clone was found once. The rearrangement uses TRBV6-6 and TRBJ1-4; D is perhaps TRBD1 (6 bases). Germline V gene sequence: CDR1 MNHNY, CDR2 SVGAGI (reference sequence). V lost 2 bases, J lost 8 bases, and 9 bases lay in between. CDR3 length: 13 residues. The CDR3 bases are TGTGCCAGCAGTTACGAGGGGGAAGAAAAACTGTTTTTT. Residues: CASSYEGEEKLFF.

The rearrangement links TRBV5-4 to TRBJ1-2, with 10 bases aligning to TRBD1. J was trimmed by 6 bases and V by 2 bases; bases with no gene match: 10. In germline, CDR1 is SGHNT, CDR2 YYREEE (reference sequence). The CDR3 is 16 residues long. CDR3 loop: CASSLSSWTGGDGYTF. As DNA, the CDR3 is TGTGCCAGCAGCTTAAGTTCCTGGACAGGGGGGGATGGCTACACCTTC.

The CDR3 is CASTAWDLGADTQYF. In DNA, the CDR3 is TGTGCCAGCACCGCCTGGGATCTTGGGGCAGATACGCAGTATTTT. The J gene is TRBJ2-3, the V gene TRBV28; no firm D call. The germline CDR1 and CDR2 sequences are MDHEN and SYDVKM. The CDR3 totals 15 residues. V lost 7 bases to trimming and J lost 4 bases, with 18 bases between them.

The V and J genes are TRBV28 and TRBJ1-5; 11 positions match TRBD1. This CDR3 contains 16 residues. Germline CDR1 reads MDHEN; CDR2 reads SYDVKM. Unmatched junction bases numbered 7, after V lost 1 base and J lost 8 bases. The CDR3 sequence: CASSLFGQGAAKPQHF. The CDR3 bases are TGTGCCAGCAGTTTATTCGGACAGGGGGCGGCGAAGCCCCAGCATTTT.

The J gene is TRBJ1-1, the V gene TRBV27; 11 nucleotides align to TRBD1. This CDR3 spans 19 amino acids. Germline V lookup: CDR1 MNHEY, CDR2 SMNVEV (reference sequence). V lost 2 bases, J lost 5 bases, and 16 bases stayed unmatched. The CDR3, as DNA: TGTGCCAGCAGTTTAGGAATCAGAGGACAGGGGGCGAGAGGGACTGAAGCTTTCTTT. Its protein product is CASSLGIRGQGARGTEAFF.

This sequence joins TRBV6-1 and TRBJ2-7; TRBD1 aligns across 12 bases. The CDR3 consists of 14 residues. Trimming cost V 4 bases and J 5 bases; bases outside gene matches: 3. Germline CDR1 is MNHNS and CDR2 is SASEGT. The chain's CDR3 is CASSAGQGAHEQYF. The CDR3 nucleotides read TGTGCCAGCAGTGCGGGACAGGGGGCCCACGAGCAGTACTTC.

This chain joins TRBV6-5 and TRBJ2-3; tentative D call: TRBD2 (5 bases). The V gene lost 0 bases and the J gene lost 1 base, with 5 bases spanning the gap. This CDR3 is 14 amino acids long. Germline CDR1 MNHEY, CDR2 SVGAGI. The DNA for the CDR3 is TGTGCCAGCAGTTACTCTAGCGGCACAGATACGCAGTATTTT. Its translation is CASSYSSGTDTQYF.

The chain combines TRBV5-1 with TRBJ1-1; no clear D. V was pared by 0 bases and J by 3 bases, with 15 bases between. This CDR3 has 16 amino acids. Germline CDR1 is SGHRS and CDR2 is YFSETQ. CDR3 nucleotides: TGCGCCAGCAGCTTGGCGGCGCTGGGTCGGCACACTGAAGCTTTCTTT. Amino acids: CASSLAALGRHTEAFF.

The gene calls are TRBV11-2 and TRBJ1-6; TRBD1 might be the D (5 bases). With 0 bases removed from V and 8 bases from J, the gap between germline ends came to 14 bases. The germline V gene encodes CDR1 SGHAT and CDR2 FQNNGV. The CDR3 runs 16 residues. CDR3: CASSLDRTGLYSPLHF. In DNA, the CDR3 is TGTGCCAGCAGCTTAGATCGCACAGGTCTTTATTCACCCCTCCACTTT.

This chain uses TRBV7-9 with TRBJ2-4; D not certain. The CDR3 runs 11 residues. V lost 5 bases and J lost 4, with 3 bases in between. The germline V gene has CDR1 SEHNR and CDR2 FQNEAQ (reference sequence). CDR3 residues: CASSLKNIQYF. In DNA, the CDR3 is TGTGCCAGCAGCCTGAAAAACATTCAGTACTTC.

This chain uses TRBV7-8 with TRBJ1-5, with 8 bases identical to TRBD1. The germline gives CDR1 SGHVS, CDR2 FQNEAQ. Trimming cost V 2 bases and J 0 bases; bases outside gene matches: 6. The CDR3 runs 17 residues. CDR3 coding DNA: TGTGCCAGCAGCTTACGTCTGACAGGGGATAGCAATCAGCCCCAGCATTTT. It yields the protein CASSLRLTGDSNQPQHF.

This clone was seen a handful of times. The chain links TRBV6-1 to TRBJ1-2; D is unclear. This CDR3 spans 15 amino acids. Germline assignment: CDR1 MNHNS and CDR2 SASEGT. Trimming removed 7 bases at V and 7 bases at J, with 22 bases between. The CDR3 coding sequence is TGTGCCAGCATCGAAGGTGTCTCCCTTGGTGGTGGCTACACCTTC. As protein: CASIEGVSLGGGYTF.

This chain links TRBV9 with TRBJ2-1; 9 bases agree with TRBD1. With 0 bases clipped from V and 5 bases from J, the junction kept 9 bases outside the gene matches. Germline values: CDR1 SGDLS, CDR2 YYNGEE. The CDR3 runs to 17 residues. The CDR3 DNA reads as TGTGCCAGCAGCGTAGTTGGAGGGACAGGGTGGAACAATGAGCAGTTCTTC. Translation: CASSVVGGTGWNNEQFF.

The table lists this clone with a count of one. This sequence joins TRBV2 and TRBJ1-4; D possibly corresponds to TRBD1 (5 bases). Germline CDR1 reads SNHLY; CDR2 reads FYNNEI. V dropped 6 bases and J dropped 7 bases, with 15 bases sitting between them. The CDR3 runs to 14 residues. CDR3 in amino acids: CASRDPLTGEKLFF. DNA for the CDR3: TGTGCCAGCAGAGATCCCCTAACAGGTGAAAAACTGTTTTTT.

The chain has TRBV5-1 and TRBJ2-5, with 8 bases matching TRBD2. The CDR3 has 15 amino acids. After removal of 3 bases from V and 1 base from J, the junction contained 5 bases not matched to a gene. Per the germline V gene, CDR1 is SGHRS and CDR2 is YFSETQ. The CDR3 sequence is CASSSRSGGQETQYF. CDR3 in DNA: TGCGCCAGCAGCTCGAGGAGCGGGGGCCAAGAGACCCAGTACTTC.